This T cell receptor beta chain is from a study of T cell responses to AZD1222 COVID-19 vaccine. Libraries were prepared by immunoSEQ multiplex PCR; TCRdb keeps only in-frame clonotypes and omits some of them. Of about 110,000 clones in the sample, 88% were seen once. The CDR3 has 13 amino acids. CDR1 and CDR2 (germline): SGDLS, YYNGEE. V was clipped by 1 base and J by 6 bases, with 11 bases between them. This specimen was peripheral blood, taken on day 0 of MenACWY control vaccination. The rearrangement joins TRBV9 to TRBJ2-7; maybe TRBD1 (5 bases). The clonotype comes from an adult in good health. The CDR3, as DNA: TGTGCCAGCAGCGTAACGTGGGGCGGCGAGCAGTACTTC. Translated, it gives CASSVTWGGEQYF.